This T cell receptor beta chain was documented in a study of shared clonotypes between healthy human individuals. V was pared by 6 bases and J by 4 bases, with 12 bases between. The CDR3 is 13 residues long. Germline CDR1 and CDR2: MNHEY and SMNVEV (reference sequence). Donors comprised healthy HIV-negative adults lacking recent acute infections or vaccinations. TCRdb's copy holds only in-frame clones and misses some; the assay was immunoSEQ multiplex PCR. The data show 800,000 to 1,200,000 clones, with around 78% seen just once and about 0.52% held by the top ten. The V and J genes are TRBV27 and TRBJ1-1; D uncertain. What was sequenced was memory CD4+ T cells from PBMCs. Subset in this sample: CD45RA-negative fraction. This TCR derives from a man aged 18 to 30 in good health. Some clones in this sample may be carry-over from other donors' samples. CDR3 sequence (DNA): TGTGCCAGCAGGTGGACCTCGGGCACTGAAGCTTTCTTT. Its protein is CASRWTSGTEAFF.